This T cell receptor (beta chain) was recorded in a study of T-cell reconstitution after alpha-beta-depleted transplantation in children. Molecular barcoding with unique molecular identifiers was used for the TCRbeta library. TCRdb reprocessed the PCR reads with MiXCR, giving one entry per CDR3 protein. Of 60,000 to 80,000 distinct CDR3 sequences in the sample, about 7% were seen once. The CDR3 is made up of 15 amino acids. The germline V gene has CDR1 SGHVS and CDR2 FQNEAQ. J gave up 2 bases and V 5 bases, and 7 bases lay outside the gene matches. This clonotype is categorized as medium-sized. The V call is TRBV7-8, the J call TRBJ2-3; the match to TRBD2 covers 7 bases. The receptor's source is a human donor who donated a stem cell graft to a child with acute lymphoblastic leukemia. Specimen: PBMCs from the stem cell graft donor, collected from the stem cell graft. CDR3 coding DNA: TGTGCCAGCAGCGCAACTAGCGACCTCACAGATACGCAGTATTTT. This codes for CASSATSDLTDTQYF.